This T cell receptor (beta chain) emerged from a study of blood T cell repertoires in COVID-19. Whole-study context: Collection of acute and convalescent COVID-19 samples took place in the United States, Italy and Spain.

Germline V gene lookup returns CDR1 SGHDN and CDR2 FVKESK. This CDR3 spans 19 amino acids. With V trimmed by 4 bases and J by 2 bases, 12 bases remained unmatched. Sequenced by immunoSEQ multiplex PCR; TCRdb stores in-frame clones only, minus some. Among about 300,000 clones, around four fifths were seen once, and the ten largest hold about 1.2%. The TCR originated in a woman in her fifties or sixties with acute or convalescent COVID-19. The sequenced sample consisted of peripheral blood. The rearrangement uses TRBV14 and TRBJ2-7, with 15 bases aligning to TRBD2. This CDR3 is CASSLSVRGLAGGPYEQYF. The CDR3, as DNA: TGTGCCAGCAGCCTTTCCGTGCGGGGACTAGCGGGAGGTCCCTACGAGCAGTACTTC. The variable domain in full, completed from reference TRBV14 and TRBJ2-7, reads EAGVTQFPSHSVIEKGQTVTLRCDPISGHDNLYWYRRVMGKEIKFLLHFVKESKQDESGMPNNRFLAERTGGTYSTLKVQPAELEDSGVYFCASSLSVRGLAGGPYEQYFGPGTRLTVT.